This T cell receptor beta chain was recorded in a study of blood T cell repertoires in COVID-19. Data came from immunoSEQ multiplex PCR; TCRdb stores just in-frame clones and leaves some out. Of some 130,000 clones in the sample, about nine tenths are singletons; the top ten hold approximately 4.6%. Trimming removed 0 bases at V and 5 bases at J, with 9 bases between. There are 14 residues in the CDR3. CDR1 is SGHTS and CDR2 is YDEGEE in the germline V gene. This chain joins TRBV5-8 and TRBJ1-5; the D is unclear. The source of this sequence is a man aged 55 to 70 with COVID-19, enrolled during active disease. The sample taken for sequencing was peripheral blood. The CDR3: CASSLGGTHQPQHF. The CDR3 region has the DNA TGTGCCAGCAGCTTGGGCGGAACCCATCAGCCCCAGCATTTT. Combining the CDR3 with reference TRBV5-8 and TRBJ1-5 gives the whole variable domain EAGVTQSPTHLIKTRGQQATLRCSPISGHTSVYWYQQALGLGLQFLLWYDEGEERNRGNFPPRFSGRQFPNYSSELNVNALELEDSALYLCASSLGGTHQPQHFGDGTRLSIL.